This is a list of T cell receptor beta chains from one sample in a study of a mutant IDH1 vaccine in newly diagnosed glioma. Repertoires were generated with immunoSEQ multiplex PCR, while TCRdb's copy carries only in-frame clones and drops some. The data contain tens of thousands of clones, just over 85% of them singletons. Sequences were derived from PBMCs, sampled from a glioma patient treated with radiotherapy, temozolomide or both. These receptors all stem from a man aged 35-49 years with glioma. Both conserved end residues are part of each CDR3. A D gene is named only where the DNA matches it firmly. Rows may omit the clone size; those that give it use once, few, many or a size class.

size	D	J	V	CDR3	DNA
once	.	TRBJ2-3	TRBV7-2	CASSPDRLRPDTQYF	TGTGCCAGCAGCCCGGACCGGCTTAGGCCAGATACGCAGTATTTT
once	.	TRBJ1-2	TRBV2	CASSQQDYGYTF	TGTGCCAGCAGTCAACAGGATTATGGCTACACCTTC
.	.	TRBJ2-1	TRBV29-1	CSALGVVGEQFF	TGCAGCGCTTTGGGGGTAGTTGGGGAGCAGTTCTTC
.	.	TRBJ2-7	TRBV29-1	CSVEEIQGGNEQYF	TGCAGCGTTGAAGAGATCCAGGGGGGGAACGAGCAGTACTTC
.	.	TRBJ2-1	TRBV19	CASARTGISATSYNEQFF	TGTGCCAGTGCTAGGACGGGAATTTCGGCAACCTCCTACAATGAGCAGTTCTTC
.	TRBD1	TRBJ2-2	TRBV5-1	CASNRQGADTGELFF	TGCGCCAGCAACCGACAGGGGGCGGACACCGGGGAGCTGTTTTTT
few	.	TRBJ2-3	TRBV5-4	CASSLKQVRDNTDTQYF	TGTGCCAGCAGCTTAAAGCAGGTCAGGGACAACACAGATACGCAGTATTTT
.	.	TRBJ1-1	TRBV2	CASRIRAGPTEAFF	TGTGCCAGCAGGATTAGGGCCGGCCCCACTGAAGCTTTCTTT
.	TRBD2	TRBJ2-7	TRBV7-2	CASSRAGGPGEQYF	TGTGCCAGCAGCCGAGCGGGAGGGCCTGGCGAGCAGTACTTC
.	.	TRBJ2-4	TRBV25-1	CASSAPLGGNIQYF	TGTGCCAGCAGTGCCCCCCTCGGCGGGAACATTCAGTACTTC
.	TRBD1	TRBJ2-5	TRBV4-1	CASSQPDRELETQYF	TGCGCCAGCAGCCAACCCGACAGGGAGCTTGAGACCCAGTACTTC
.	.	TRBJ2-7	TRBV5-1	CASSFDGGLEQYF	TGCGCCAGCAGCTTTGACGGGGGACTCGAGCAGTACTTC
.	.	TRBJ2-3	TRBV5-1	CASSLPVDRDTDTQYF	TGCGCCAGCAGCTTACCTGTGGACAGAGACACAGATACGCAGTATTTT
.	TRBD1	TRBJ2-5	TRBV9	CASSGGQGAVWETQYF	TGTGCCAGCAGCGGAGGACAGGGGGCAGTTTGGGAGACCCAGTACTTC
.	.	TRBJ2-5	TRBV5-5	CASSLGTPGQETQYF	TGTGCCAGCAGCTTGGGGACCCCGGGGCAAGAGACCCAGTACTTC
.	.	TRBJ2-7	TRBV7-9	CASSEWGGEISYEQYF	TGTGCCAGCAGCGAGTGGGGTGGGGAGATTTCCTACGAGCAGTACTTC
.	TRBD2	TRBJ2-1	TRBV2	CASTSGEGMEQFF	TGTGCCAGCACCAGCGGGGAGGGGATGGAGCAGTTCTTC
.	TRBD2	TRBJ2-5	TRBV18	CASSPGLAGGPETQYF	TGTGCCAGCTCACCAGGACTAGCGGGAGGCCCAGAGACCCAGTACTTC
.	TRBD1	TRBJ1-5	TRBV6-8	CARPGQCNQPQHF	TGTGCCCGCCCGGGACAGTGCAATCAGCCCCAGCATTTT
.	.	TRBJ1-1	TRBV5-6	CASRLQGGTEAFF	TGTGCCAGCAGACTCCAGGGTGGGACTGAAGCTTTCTTT
.	.	TRBJ1-5	TRBV2	CASGVDHGQPQHF	TGTGCCAGCGGGGTTGATCATGGACAGCCCCAGCATTTT
.	TRBD2	TRBJ2-7	TRBV13	CASSSATSGTYEQYF	TGTGCCAGCAGCTCTGCAACTAGCGGTACCTACGAGCAGTACTTC
once	.	TRBJ1-1	TRBV5-6	CASSQEQTEAFF	TGTGCCAGCAGCCAAGAGCAGACTGAAGCTTTCTTT
.	.	TRBJ2-7	TRBV7-8	CASSLGVKEAVQYF	TGTGCCAGCAGCTTGGGGGTCAAGGAGGCGGTGCAGTACTTC